A few counts support the clone carrying this T cell receptor (beta chain). The target antigen is unknown. This specimen comes from a study of beta chain features in type 1 diabetes. As for the study in general: Healthy donors resembled patients in age, gender and cell yields. The study, taken as a whole, reports: Significant though moderate, a shortening of TCRB CDR3s appeared in all four CD4+ subsets of Type 1 diabetes patients.

The whole isolated RNA underwent reverse transcription, so sequencing captured expressed TCRB transcripts. Produced via immunoSEQ multiplex PCR; TCRdb's table is partial and in-frame only. The sample records 200,000 to 300,000 clones, roughly a tenth being singletons. What was sequenced was naive CD4+ T cells from blood. This TCR came from a man aged 30 to 45 with type 1 diabetes.

CDR3 amino acids: CASSQEYRSTDTQYF. Here the CDR3 DNA reads TGCGCCAGCAGCCAAGAATACCGGAGCACAGATACGCAGTATTTT. This chain joins TRBV4-3 and TRBJ2-3; D is undetermined. Trimming left V 0 bases short and J 0 bases short, with 7 bases between. Germline V gives CDR1 LGHNA, CDR2 YSLEER. The CDR3 totals 15 residues.